This T cell receptor beta chain was captured by sequencing in a study of vaccination effects on CD4 cells after COVID-19. TCRdb keeps only in-frame clones here, not all; method: immunoSEQ multiplex PCR. The profile covers about 41,000 clones, with 77% appearing a single time and 2.5% to 3.5% taken by the ten largest. ViraFEST expansion of antigen-specific CD4+ T cells with viral peptide pools preceded sequencing. Isolating CD4+ T cells followed about 10 days of culture. Vaccinated recipients, who were negative for nucleocapsid antibodies, had no history of SARS-CoV-2 infection. Concerning this clone itself: The target antigen is unknown.

Germline V CDR1 and CDR2: MNHNY, SVGAGI (reference sequence). V was shortened by 7 bases and J by 0 bases, with 16 bases between the two germline ends. The CDR3 sequence is 16 residues long. The TCR sequence derives from a human donor who received a COVID-19 vaccine. The chain carries TRBV6-6 and TRBJ1-3, with D hard to call. The sequencing here drew on CD4+ T cells from PBMCs cultured with HCoV-NL63 spike peptides, taken before COVID-19 vaccination. In DNA, the CDR3 is TGTGCCAGCACTACCTCAATGGGATTCTCTGGAAACACCATATATTTT. Protein: CASTTSMGFSGNTIYF.